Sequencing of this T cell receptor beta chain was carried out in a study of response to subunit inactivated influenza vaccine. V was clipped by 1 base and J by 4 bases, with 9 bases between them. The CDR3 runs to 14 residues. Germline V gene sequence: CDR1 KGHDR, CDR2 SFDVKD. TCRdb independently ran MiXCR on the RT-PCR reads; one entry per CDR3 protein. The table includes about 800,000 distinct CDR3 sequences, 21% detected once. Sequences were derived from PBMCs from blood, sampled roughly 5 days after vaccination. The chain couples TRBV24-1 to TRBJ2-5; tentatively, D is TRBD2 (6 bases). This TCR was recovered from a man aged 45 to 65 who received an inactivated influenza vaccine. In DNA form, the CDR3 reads TGTGCCACCAGTGATTTTTACGGGGGAGAGACCCAGTACTTC. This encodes CATSDFYGGETQYF.